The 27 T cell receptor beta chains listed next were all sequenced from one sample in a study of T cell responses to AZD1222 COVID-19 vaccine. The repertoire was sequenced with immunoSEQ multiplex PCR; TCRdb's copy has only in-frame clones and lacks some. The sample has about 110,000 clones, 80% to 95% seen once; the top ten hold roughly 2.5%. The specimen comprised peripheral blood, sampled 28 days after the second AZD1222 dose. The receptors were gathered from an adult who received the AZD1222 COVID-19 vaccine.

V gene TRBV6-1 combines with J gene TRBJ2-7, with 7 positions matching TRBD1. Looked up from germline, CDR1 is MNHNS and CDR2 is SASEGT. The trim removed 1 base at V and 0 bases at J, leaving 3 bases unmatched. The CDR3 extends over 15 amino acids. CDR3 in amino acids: CASSEGQGNSYEQYF. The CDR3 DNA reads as TGTGCCAGCAGTGAAGGACAGGGTAACTCCTACGAGCAGTACTTC.

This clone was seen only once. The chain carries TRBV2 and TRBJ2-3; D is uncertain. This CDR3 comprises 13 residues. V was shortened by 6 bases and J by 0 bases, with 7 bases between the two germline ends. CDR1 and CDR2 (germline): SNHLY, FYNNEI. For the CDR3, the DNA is TGTGCCAGCAGGGCCTTTAGCACAGATACGCAGTATTTT. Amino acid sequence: CASRAFSTDTQYF.

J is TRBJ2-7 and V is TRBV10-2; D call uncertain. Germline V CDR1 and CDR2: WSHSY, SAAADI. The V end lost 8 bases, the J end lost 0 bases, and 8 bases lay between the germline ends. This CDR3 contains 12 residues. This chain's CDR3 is CASGLRSYEQYF. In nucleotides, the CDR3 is TGCGCCAGCGGTCTCCGCTCCTACGAGCAGTACTTC.

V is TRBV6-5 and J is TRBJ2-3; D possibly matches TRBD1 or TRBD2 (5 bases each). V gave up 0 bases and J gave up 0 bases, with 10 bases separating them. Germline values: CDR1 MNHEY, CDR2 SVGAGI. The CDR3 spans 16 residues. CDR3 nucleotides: TGTGCCAGCAGTTACTCAACTTGGGACAGCACAGATACGCAGTATTTT. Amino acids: CASSYSTWDSTDTQYF.

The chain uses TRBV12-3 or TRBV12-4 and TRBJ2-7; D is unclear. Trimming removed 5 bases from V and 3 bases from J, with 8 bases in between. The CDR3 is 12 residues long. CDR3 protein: CASSPFGYEQYF. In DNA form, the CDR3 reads TGTGCCAGCAGTCCTTTTGGCTACGAGCAGTACTTC.

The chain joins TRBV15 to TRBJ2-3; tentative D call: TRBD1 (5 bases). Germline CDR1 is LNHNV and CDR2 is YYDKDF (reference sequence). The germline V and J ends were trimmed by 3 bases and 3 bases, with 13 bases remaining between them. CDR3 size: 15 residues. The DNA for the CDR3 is TGTGCCACCAGCAGTGGTCAGGGTAGTACAGATACGCAGTATTTT. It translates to CATSSGQGSTDTQYF.

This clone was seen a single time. In nucleotides, the CDR3 is TGCGCCAGCAGCTTGGGGACAGGGTCCTATGGCTACACCTTC. It specifies CASSLGTGSYGYTF. The chain carries TRBV5-1 and TRBJ1-2; TRBD1 agrees at 8 bases. Germline trimming cut 0 bases from V and 4 bases from J; bases unmatched to any gene: 2. Per the germline V gene, CDR1 is SGHRS and CDR2 is YFSETQ. The CDR3 spans 14 residues.

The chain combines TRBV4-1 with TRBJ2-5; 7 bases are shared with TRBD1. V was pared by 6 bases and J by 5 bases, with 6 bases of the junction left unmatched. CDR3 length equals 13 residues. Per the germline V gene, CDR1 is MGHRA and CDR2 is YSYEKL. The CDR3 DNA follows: TGCGCCAGCAGTACAGGGGTAGGGGAGACCCAGTACTTC. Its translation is CASSTGVGETQYF.

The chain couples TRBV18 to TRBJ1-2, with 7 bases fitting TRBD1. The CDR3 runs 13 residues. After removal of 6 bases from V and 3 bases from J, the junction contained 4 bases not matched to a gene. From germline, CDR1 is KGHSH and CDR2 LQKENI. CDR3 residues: CASSYGTDYGYTF. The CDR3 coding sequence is TGTGCCAGCTCGTACGGGACAGACTATGGCTACACCTTC.

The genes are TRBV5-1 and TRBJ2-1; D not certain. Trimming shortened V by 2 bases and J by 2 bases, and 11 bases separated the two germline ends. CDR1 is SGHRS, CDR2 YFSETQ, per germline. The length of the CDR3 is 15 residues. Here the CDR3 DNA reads TGCGCCAGCAGCTTAGGCCCGGAAGCCTACAATGAGCAGTTCTTC. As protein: CASSLGPEAYNEQFF.

CDR3 nucleotides: TGCGCCAGCAGCTTGGAAGGGACTAATGAAAAACTGTTTTTT. Encoded protein: CASSLEGTNEKLFF. The V call is TRBV5-1, the J call TRBJ1-4, with D unclear. The CDR3 totals 14 residues. Germline CDR1 SGHRS, CDR2 YFSETQ. The V end lost 0 bases, the J end lost 2 bases, and 5 bases lay between the germline ends.

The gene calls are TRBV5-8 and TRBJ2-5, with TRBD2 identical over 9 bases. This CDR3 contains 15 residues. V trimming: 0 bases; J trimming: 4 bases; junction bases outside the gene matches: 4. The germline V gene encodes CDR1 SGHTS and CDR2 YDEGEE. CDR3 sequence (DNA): TGTGCCAGCAGCTTGGCCGTAGCGGGGGCAGAGACCCAGTACTTC. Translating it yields CASSLAVAGAETQYF.

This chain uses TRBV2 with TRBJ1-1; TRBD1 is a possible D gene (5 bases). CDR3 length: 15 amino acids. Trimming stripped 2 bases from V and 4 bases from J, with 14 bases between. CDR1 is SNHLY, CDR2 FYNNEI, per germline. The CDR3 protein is CASSEQQAVGTEAFF. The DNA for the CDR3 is TGTGCCAGCAGTGAACAACAGGCGGTGGGCACTGAAGCTTTCTTT.

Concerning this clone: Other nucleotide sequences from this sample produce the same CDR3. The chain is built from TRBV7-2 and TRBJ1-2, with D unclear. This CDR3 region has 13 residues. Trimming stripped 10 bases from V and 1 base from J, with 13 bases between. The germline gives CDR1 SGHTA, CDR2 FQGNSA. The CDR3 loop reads CATPPKGNYGYTF. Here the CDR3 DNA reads TGTGCCACCCCCCCCAAGGGTAACTATGGCTACACCTTC. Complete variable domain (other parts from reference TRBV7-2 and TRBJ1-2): GAGVSQSPSNKVTEKGKDVELRCDPISGHTALYWYRQSLGQGLEFLIYFQGNSAPDKSGLPSDRFSAERTGGSVSTLTIQRTQQEDSAVYLCATPPKGNYGYTFGSGTRLTVV.

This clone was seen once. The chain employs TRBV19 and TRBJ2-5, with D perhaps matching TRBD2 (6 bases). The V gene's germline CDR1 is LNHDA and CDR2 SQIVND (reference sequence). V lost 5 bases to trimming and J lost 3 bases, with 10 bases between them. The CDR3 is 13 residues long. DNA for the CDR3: TGTGCCAGTAGTGCTCGACTAGAAGAGACCCAGTACTTC. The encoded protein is CASSARLEETQYF. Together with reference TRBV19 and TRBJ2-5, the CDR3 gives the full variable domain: DGGITQSPKYLFRKEGQNVTLSCEQNLNHDAMYWYRQDPGQGLRLIYYSQIVNDFQKGDIAEGYSVSREKKESFPLTVTSAQKNPTAFYLCASSARLEETQYFGPGTRLLVL.

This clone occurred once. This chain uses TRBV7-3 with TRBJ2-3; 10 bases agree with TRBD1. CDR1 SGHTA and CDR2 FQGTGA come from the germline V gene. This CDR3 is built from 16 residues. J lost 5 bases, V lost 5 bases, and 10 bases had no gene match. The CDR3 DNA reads TGTGCCAGCAGCCTCTACGGACAGGGGGAACGAGATACGCAGTATTTT. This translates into CASSLYGQGERDTQYF.

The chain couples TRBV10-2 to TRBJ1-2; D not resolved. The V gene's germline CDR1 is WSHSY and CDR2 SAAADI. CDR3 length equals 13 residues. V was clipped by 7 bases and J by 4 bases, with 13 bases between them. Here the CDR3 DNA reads TGCGCCAGCACCACCCAGACCGGCTATGGCTACACCTTC. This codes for CASTTQTGYGYTF.

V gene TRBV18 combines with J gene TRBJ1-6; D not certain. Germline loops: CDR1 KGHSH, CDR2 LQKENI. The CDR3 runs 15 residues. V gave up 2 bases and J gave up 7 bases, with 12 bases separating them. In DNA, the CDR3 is TGTGCCAGCTCACCAGATAGATTATTCAATTCACCCCTCCACTTT. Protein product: CASSPDRLFNSPLHF.

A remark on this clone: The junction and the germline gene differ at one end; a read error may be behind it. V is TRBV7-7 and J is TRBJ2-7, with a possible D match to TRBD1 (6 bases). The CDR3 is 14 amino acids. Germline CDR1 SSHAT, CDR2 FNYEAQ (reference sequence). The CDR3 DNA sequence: TGTGCTAGCAGCCCCACAGGGAACCCCTACGAGCAGTACTTC. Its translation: CASSPTGNPYEQYF.

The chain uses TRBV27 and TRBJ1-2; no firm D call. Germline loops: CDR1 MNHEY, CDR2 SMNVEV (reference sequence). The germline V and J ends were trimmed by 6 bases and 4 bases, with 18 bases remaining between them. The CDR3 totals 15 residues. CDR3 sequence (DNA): TGTGCCAGCAGGAGCACACTGGATGGGCGCTATGGCTACACCTTC. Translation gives CASRSTLDGRYGYTF.

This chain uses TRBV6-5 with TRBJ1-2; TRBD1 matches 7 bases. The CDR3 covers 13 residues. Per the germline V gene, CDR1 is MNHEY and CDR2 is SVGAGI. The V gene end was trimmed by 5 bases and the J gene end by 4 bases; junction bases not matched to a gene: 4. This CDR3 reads CASSTGVGYGYTF. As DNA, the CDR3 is TGTGCCAGCAGTACAGGGGTGGGCTATGGCTACACCTTC.

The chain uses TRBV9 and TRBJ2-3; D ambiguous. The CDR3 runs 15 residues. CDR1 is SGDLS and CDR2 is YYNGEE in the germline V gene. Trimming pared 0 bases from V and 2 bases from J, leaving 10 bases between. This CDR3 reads CASSVVAEITDTQYF. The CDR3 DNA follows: TGTGCCAGCAGCGTAGTTGCGGAGATCACAGATACGCAGTATTTT.

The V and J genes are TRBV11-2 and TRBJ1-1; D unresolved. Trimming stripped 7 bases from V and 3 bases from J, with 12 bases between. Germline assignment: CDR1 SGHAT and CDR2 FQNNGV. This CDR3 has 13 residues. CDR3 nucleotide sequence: TGTGCCAGCACCCTGATAGTGGACACTGAAGCTTTCTTT. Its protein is CASTLIVDTEAFF.

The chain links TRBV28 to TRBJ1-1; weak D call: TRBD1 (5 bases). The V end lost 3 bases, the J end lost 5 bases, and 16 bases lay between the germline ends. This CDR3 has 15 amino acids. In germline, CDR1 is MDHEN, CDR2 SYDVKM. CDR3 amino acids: CASSFPRGGRTEAFF. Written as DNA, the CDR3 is TGTGCCAGCAGTTTTCCAAGGGGAGGGAGGACTGAAGCTTTCTTT.

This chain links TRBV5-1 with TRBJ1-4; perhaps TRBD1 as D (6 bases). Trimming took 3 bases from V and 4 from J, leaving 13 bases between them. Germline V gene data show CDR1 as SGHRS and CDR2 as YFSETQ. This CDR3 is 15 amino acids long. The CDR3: CASSYRTDNNEKLFF. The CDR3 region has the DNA TGCGCCAGCAGCTACCGGACAGATAATAATGAAAAACTGTTTTTT.

The CDR3 bases are TGCGCCAGCAGCTTGGCCCCGGGACCGCCCTATGGCTACACCTTC. This codes for CASSLAPGPPYGYTF. This sequence joins TRBV5-1 and TRBJ1-2; D possibly corresponds to TRBD1 (5 bases). The CDR3 totals 15 residues. Germline V lookup: CDR1 SGHRS, CDR2 YFSETQ. V shed 0 bases and J shed 4 bases, with 13 bases lying between them.

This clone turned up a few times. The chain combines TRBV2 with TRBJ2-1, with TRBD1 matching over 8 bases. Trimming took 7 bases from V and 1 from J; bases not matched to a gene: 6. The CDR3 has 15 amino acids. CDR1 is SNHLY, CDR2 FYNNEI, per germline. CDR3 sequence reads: CASIAGTGSYNEQFF. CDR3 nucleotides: TGTGCCAGCATCGCAGGGACAGGATCCTACAATGAGCAGTTCTTC.